The next 17 T cell receptor beta chains were all read from a single sample in a study of response to subunit inactivated influenza vaccine. One entry per CDR3 protein, called by TCRdb with MiXCR from the RT-PCR reads. The top ten clones hold around an eighth of a sample with 150,000 to 200,000 distinct CDR3 sequences, under 13% of them seen once. Sequenced here: non-naive T cells sorted from PBMCs, sampled 40 to 50 days after vaccination. These receptors were collected from a man aged 45-60 years who received an inactivated influenza vaccine.

V is TRBV6-5 and J is TRBJ1-2; unclear D gene. Germline CDR1 reads MNHEY; CDR2 reads SVGAGI. This CDR3 region has 16 residues. The ends were cut back, 0 bases at V and 1 base at J, with 12 bases in the middle. The CDR3 region is CASSYSPGRNNYGYTF. In nucleotides, the CDR3 is TGTGCCAGCAGTTACTCGCCTGGACGGAATAACTATGGCTACACCTTC.

This clonotype was picked up a small number of times. The gene calls are TRBV6-1 and TRBJ2-2; tentative D call: TRBD1 (5 bases). The CDR3 contains 14 residues. Germline CDR1 MNHNS, CDR2 SASEGT. Trimming removed 4 bases at V and 4 bases at J, with 10 bases between. CDR3 in amino acids: CASSGFRGTGELFF. The CDR3, as DNA: TGTGCCAGCAGTGGTTTTAGGGGCACCGGGGAGCTGTTTTTT.

V and J are TRBV19 and TRBJ1-2; tentatively, D is TRBD1 (5 bases). V lost 4 bases and J 0 bases, leaving 9 bases between the germline ends. The V gene's germline CDR1 is LNHDA and CDR2 SQIVND (reference sequence). The CDR3 contains 14 residues. The CDR3, as DNA: TGTGCCAGTAGTAGGCAGGGCACTAACTATGGCTACACCTTC. Translated, it gives CASSRQGTNYGYTF.

Many counts were recorded for this clonotype. The chain has TRBV10-3 and TRBJ2-2; D is perhaps TRBD1 (6 bases). Germline V CDR1 and CDR2: ENHRY, SYGVKD. The V end was cut by 5 bases, the J end by 5 bases, with 12 bases between. The CDR3 is made up of 14 amino acids. The CDR3 sequence is CAISLDRHTGELFF. The DNA of the CDR3 is TGTGCCATCAGTCTTGACAGGCATACCGGGGAGCTGTTTTTT.

This clonotype was recorded at least ten times. The chain combines TRBV27 with TRBJ2-1, with a tentative D call TRBD2 (5 bases). Germline V gene data show CDR1 as MNHEY and CDR2 as SMNVEV (reference sequence). The CDR3 runs to 11 residues. V lost 4 bases and J lost 13, with 11 bases in between. The CDR3 loop reads CASSSTGIQFF. The CDR3 DNA reads TGTGCCAGCAGTTCTACCGGGATCCAGTTCTTC.

This clonotype was seen ten or more times. This chain uses TRBV4-1 with TRBJ2-2, with D perhaps TRBD2 (6 bases). The CDR3 covers 17 residues. Deletions cut 3 bases from V and 5 bases from J, with 19 bases between. The germline V gene encodes CDR1 MGHRA and CDR2 YSYEKL. CDR3 protein: CASSQNPGGWETGELFF. CDR3 sequence (DNA): TGCGCCAGCAGCCAGAACCCCGGAGGGTGGGAGACCGGGGAGCTGTTTTTT.

In its sample, this clonotype was seen many times. This chain connects TRBV12-3 or TRBV12-4 to TRBJ2-3; maybe TRBD1 (5 bases). The CDR3 is 15 residues long. Trimming left V 8 bases short and J 5 bases short, with 20 bases between. The CDR3 is CASAMETVWEDTQYF. The CDR3 coding sequence is TGTGCCAGCGCTATGGAGACAGTTTGGGAAGATACGCAGTATTTT.

V gene TRBV28 combines with J gene TRBJ2-7; no firm D call. The CDR3 has 12 residues. V was pared by 3 bases and J by 6 bases, with 9 bases between. The V gene's germline CDR1 is MDHEN and CDR2 SYDVKM. Here the CDR3 DNA reads TGTGCCAGCAGTTTGGGTGTAGTCGAGCAGTACTTC. It specifies CASSLGVVEQYF. The whole variable domain, filled in from reference TRBV28 and TRBJ2-7, reads DVKVTQSSRYLVKRTGEKVFLECVQDMDHENMFWYRQDPGLGLRLIYFSYDVKMKEKGDIPEGYSVSREKKERFSLILESASTNQTSMYLCASSLGVVEQYFGPGTRLTVT.

The chain carries TRBV5-1 and TRBJ1-4; the D gene is possibly TRBD1 (6 bases). Germline V lookup: CDR1 SGHRS, CDR2 YFSETQ. The CDR3 has 14 residues. V was trimmed by 4 bases and J by 8 bases, leaving 15 bases between them. The CDR3 region has the DNA TGCGCCAGCAGCGTATCAGGGGCGGGAGAAAAACTGTTTTTT. As protein: CASSVSGAGEKLFF.

In this sample, this clonotype turned up a few times. The V and J genes are TRBV7-2 and TRBJ1-6, with D uncertain. Trimming pared 4 bases from V and 6 bases from J, leaving 7 bases between. CDR3 size: 13 residues. Germline V gene lookup returns CDR1 SGHTA and CDR2 FQGNSA. CDR3 amino acids: CASSSTVNSPLHF. The CDR3 DNA reads TGTGCCAGCAGCTCCACAGTTAATTCACCCCTCCACTTT. Using reference TRBV7-2 and TRBJ1-6 for the parts outside the CDR3, the full variable domain is GAGVSQSPSNKVTEKGKDVELRCDPISGHTALYWYRQSLGQGLEFLIYFQGNSAPDKSGLPSDRFSAERTGGSVSTLTIQRTQQEDSAVYLCASSSTVNSPLHFGNGTRLTVT.

This clonotype was seen a handful of times. The gene calls are TRBV28 and TRBJ1-2; no reliable D call. The V and J ends lost 6 bases and 8 bases respectively, with 16 bases between them. The CDR3 has 13 residues. The V gene's germline CDR1 is MDHEN and CDR2 SYDVKM. The CDR3 DNA is TGTGCCAGCAGCCCGACCGGGGATCGGGGCTACACCTTC. It translates to CASSPTGDRGYTF.

This clonotype has a handful of counts. This CDR3 reads CASRAGGRTEAFF. CDR3 nucleotides: TGTGCCAGTCGTGCAGGGGGAAGAACTGAAGCTTTCTTT. This rearrangement joins TRBV19 to TRBJ1-1; 7 nucleotides agree with TRBD1. The CDR3 loop spans 13 amino acids. Germline lookup yields CDR1 LNHDA and CDR2 SQIVND (reference sequence). The junction had 8 bases not matched to a gene; V was cut back by 8 bases and J by 5 bases.

This clonotype has just a few counts. CDR3 sequence: CASSENPSNQPQHF. Written as DNA, the CDR3 is TGTGCCAGCAGTGAGAACCCTAGCAATCAGCCCCAGCATTTT. V gene TRBV2 combines with J gene TRBJ1-5; D call uncertain. The germline V gene has CDR1 SNHLY and CDR2 FYNNEI. Trimming pared 3 bases from V and 0 bases from J, leaving 6 bases between. CDR3 length: 14 amino acids.

The chain employs TRBV3-1 and TRBJ2-5; 8 nucleotides match TRBD1. After removal of 4 bases from V and 2 bases from J, the junction contained 6 bases not matched to a gene. Germline CDR1 and CDR2: LGHDT and YNNKEL (reference sequence). The CDR3 has 15 amino acids. CDR3 in amino acids: CASSLPRTGQETQYF. The CDR3 DNA follows: TGTGCCAGCAGCCTTCCCCGGACAGGGCAAGAGACCCAGTACTTC.

In its sample, this clonotype was seen a few times. The chain recombines TRBV6-5 with TRBJ2-3; D not resolved. Per the germline V gene, CDR1 is MNHEY and CDR2 is SVGAGI. V was pared by 0 bases and J by 0 bases, with 13 bases between. This CDR3 is 17 amino acids long. The CDR3: CASSYSSNGASTDTQYF. The DNA of the CDR3 is TGTGCCAGCAGTTACTCGAGTAACGGAGCTAGCACAGATACGCAGTATTTT.

The table lists this clonotype with a few counts. This sequence joins TRBV20-1 and TRBJ2-7; the match to TRBD1 covers 9 bases. Per germline, CDR1 DFQATT and CDR2 SNEGSKA (reference sequence). The CDR3 has 13 residues. The V gene end was trimmed by 6 bases and the J gene end by 2 bases; junction bases not matched to a gene: 5. The chain's CDR3 is CSAVGQGAYEQYF. DNA of the CDR3: TGCAGTGCCGTGGGACAGGGAGCCTACGAGCAGTACTTC.

The rearrangement uses TRBV4-2 and TRBJ2-5; 16 bases line up with TRBD2. The CDR3 contains 17 residues. Germline values: CDR1 LGHNA, CDR2 YNFKEQ. The V and J ends lost 3 bases and 4 bases, in that order; junction bases with no gene match: 5. CDR3 sequence: CASSQGTSGGASETQYF. CDR3 coding DNA: TGTGCCAGCAGCCAGGGGACTAGCGGGGGGGCATCAGAGACCCAGTACTTC.